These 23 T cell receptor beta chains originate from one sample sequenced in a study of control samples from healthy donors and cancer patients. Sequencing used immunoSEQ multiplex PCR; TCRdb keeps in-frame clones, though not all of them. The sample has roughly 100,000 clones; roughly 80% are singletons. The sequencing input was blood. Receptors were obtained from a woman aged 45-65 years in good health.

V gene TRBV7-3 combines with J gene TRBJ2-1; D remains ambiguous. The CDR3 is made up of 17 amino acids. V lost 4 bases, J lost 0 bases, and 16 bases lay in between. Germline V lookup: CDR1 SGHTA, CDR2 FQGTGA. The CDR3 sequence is CASSSSANGYSYNEQFF. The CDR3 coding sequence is TGTGCCAGCAGCTCTTCGGCGAACGGATACTCCTACAATGAGCAGTTCTTC. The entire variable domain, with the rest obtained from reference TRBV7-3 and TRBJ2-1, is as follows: GAGVSQTPSNKVTEKGKYVELRCDPISGHTALYWYRQSLGQGPEFLIYFQGTGAADDSGLPNDRFFAVRPEGSVSTLKIQRTERGDSAVYLCASSSSANGYSYNEQFFGPGTRLTVL.

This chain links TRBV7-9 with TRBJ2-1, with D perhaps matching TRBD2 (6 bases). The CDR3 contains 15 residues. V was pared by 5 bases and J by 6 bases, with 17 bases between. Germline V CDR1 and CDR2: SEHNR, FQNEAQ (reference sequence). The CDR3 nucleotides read TGTGCCAGCAGCCCCTCAGAGGAGGGGCGCAATGAGCAGTTCTTC. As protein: CASSPSEEGRNEQFF.

The CDR3 DNA follows: TGTGCCAGCAGCCAAGATCCAGGGGCGAGGCGAAAACTGTTTTTT. Translation gives CASSQDPGARRKLFF. The chain carries TRBV3-1 (or the pseudogene TRBV3-2) and TRBJ1-4; D is possibly TRBD1 (6 bases). CDR3 length: 15 residues. Trimming stripped 0 bases from V and 10 bases from J, with 15 bases between. The germline V gene encodes CDR1 LGHDT and CDR2 YNNKEL (reference sequence).

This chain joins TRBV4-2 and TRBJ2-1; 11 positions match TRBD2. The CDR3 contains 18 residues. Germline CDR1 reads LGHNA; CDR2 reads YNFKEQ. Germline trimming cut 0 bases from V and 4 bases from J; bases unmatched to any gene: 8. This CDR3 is CASSQDRLAGGHYNEQFF. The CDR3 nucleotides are TGTGCCAGCAGCCAAGATCGGCTAGCGGGAGGTCATTACAATGAGCAGTTCTTC.

The CDR3 sequence is CASSFRLLDSPLHF. The CDR3 region has the DNA TGTGCCAGCAGCTTCCGACTTTTGGATTCACCCCTCCACTTT. This chain connects TRBV5-6 to TRBJ1-6; no definite D call. CDR3 length: 14 residues. Trimming stripped 2 bases from V and 8 bases from J, with 11 bases between. Germline CDR1 reads SGHDT; CDR2 reads YYEEEE.

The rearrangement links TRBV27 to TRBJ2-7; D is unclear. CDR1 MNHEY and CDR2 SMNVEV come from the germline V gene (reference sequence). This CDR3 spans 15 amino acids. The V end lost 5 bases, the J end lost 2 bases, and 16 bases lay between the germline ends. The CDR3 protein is CASSAKRGITYEQYF. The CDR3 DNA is TGTGCCAGCAGTGCAAAGCGCGGAATAACCTACGAGCAGTACTTC.

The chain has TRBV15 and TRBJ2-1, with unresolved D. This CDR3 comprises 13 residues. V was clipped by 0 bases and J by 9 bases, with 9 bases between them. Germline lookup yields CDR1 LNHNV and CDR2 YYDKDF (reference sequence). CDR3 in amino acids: CATSRDLIAEQFF. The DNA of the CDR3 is TGTGCCACCAGCAGAGATCTTATCGCTGAGCAGTTCTTC.

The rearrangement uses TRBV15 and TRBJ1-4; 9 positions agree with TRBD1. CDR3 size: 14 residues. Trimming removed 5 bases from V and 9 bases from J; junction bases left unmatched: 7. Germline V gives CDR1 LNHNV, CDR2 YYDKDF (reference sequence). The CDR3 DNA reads TGTGCCACCAGCGTGGGACAGGGTTTACAAAAACTGTTTTTT. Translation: CATSVGQGLQKLFF.

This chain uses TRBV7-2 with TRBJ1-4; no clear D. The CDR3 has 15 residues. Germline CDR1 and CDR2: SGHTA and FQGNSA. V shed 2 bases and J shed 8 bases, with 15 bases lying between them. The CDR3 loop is CASSLSRGIEEKLFF. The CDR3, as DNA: TGTGCCAGCAGCTTATCCCGGGGAATAGAGGAAAAACTGTTTTTT.

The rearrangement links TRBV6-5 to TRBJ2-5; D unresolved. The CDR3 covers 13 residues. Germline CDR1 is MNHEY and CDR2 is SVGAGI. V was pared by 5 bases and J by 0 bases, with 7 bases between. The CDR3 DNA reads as TGTGCCAGCAGTCCCTCGTACCAAGAGACCCAGTACTTC. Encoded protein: CASSPSYQETQYF.

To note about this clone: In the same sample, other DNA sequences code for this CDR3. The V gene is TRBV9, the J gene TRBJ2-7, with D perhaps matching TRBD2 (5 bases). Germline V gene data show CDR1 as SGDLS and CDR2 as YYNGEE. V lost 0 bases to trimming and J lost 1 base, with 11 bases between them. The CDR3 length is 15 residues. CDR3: CASSVGGSFSYEQYF. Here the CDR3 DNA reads TGTGCCAGCAGCGTAGGAGGGAGTTTTTCCTACGAGCAGTACTTC. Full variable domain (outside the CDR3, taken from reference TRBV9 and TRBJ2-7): DSGVTQTPKHLITATGQRVTLRCSPRSGDLSVYWYQQSLDQGLQFLIQYYNGEERAKGNILERFSAQQFPDLHSELNLSSLELGDSALYFCASSVGGSFSYEQYFGPGTRLTVT.

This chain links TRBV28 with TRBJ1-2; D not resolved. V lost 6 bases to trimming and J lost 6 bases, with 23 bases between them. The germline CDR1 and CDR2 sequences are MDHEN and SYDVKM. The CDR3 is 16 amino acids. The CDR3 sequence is CASRGKIQFGRHGYTF. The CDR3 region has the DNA TGTGCCAGCAGGGGGAAGATCCAGTTCGGACGGCATGGCTACACCTTC.

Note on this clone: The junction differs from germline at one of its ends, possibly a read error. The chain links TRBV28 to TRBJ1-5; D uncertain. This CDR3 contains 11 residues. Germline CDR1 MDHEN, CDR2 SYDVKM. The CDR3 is CASSFNRPQHF. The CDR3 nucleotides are TGTGCCAGCAGTTTCAATCGGCCCCAGCATTTT. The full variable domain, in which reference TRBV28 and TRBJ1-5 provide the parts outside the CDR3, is DVKVTQSSRYLVKRTGEKVFLECVQDMDHENMFWYRQDPGLGLRLIYFSYDVKMKEKGDIPEGYSVSREKKERFSLILESASTNQTSMYLCASSFNRPQHFGDGTRLSIL.

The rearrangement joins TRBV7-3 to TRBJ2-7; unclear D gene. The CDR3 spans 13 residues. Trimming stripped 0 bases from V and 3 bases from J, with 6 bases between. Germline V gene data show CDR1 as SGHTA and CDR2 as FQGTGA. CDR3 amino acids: CASSLTSRYEQYF. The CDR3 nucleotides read TGTGCCAGCAGCTTAACTAGCCGCTACGAGCAGTACTTC.

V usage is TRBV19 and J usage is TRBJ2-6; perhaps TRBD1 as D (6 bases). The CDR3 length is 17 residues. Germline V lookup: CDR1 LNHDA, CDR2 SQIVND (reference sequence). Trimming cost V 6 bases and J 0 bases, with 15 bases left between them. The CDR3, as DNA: TGTGCCAGTAGAACCCAGACAGGCCACTCTGGGGCCAACGTCCTGACTTTC. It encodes CASRTQTGHSGANVLTF.

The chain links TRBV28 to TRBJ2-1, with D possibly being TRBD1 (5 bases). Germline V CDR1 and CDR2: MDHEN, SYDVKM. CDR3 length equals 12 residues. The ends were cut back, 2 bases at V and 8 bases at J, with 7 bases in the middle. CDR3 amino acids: CASSLQGYEQFF. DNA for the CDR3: TGTGCCAGCAGTTTACAGGGTTATGAGCAGTTCTTC. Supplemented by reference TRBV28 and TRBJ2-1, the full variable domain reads DVKVTQSSRYLVKRTGEKVFLECVQDMDHENMFWYRQDPGLGLRLIYFSYDVKMKEKGDIPEGYSVSREKKERFSLILESASTNQTSMYLCASSLQGYEQFFGPGTRLTVL.

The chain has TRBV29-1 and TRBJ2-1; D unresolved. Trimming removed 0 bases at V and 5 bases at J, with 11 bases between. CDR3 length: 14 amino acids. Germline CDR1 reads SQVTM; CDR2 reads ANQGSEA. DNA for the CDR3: TGCAGCGTTGAAGACTTTCCCCAGAACAATGAGCAGTTCTTC. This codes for CSVEDFPQNNEQFF.

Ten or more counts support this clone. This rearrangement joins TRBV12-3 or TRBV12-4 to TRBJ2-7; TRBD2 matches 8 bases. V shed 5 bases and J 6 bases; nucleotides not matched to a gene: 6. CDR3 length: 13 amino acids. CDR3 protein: CASSPLAGGEQYF. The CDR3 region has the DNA TGTGCCAGCAGTCCCCTGGCGGGGGGCGAGCAGTACTTC.

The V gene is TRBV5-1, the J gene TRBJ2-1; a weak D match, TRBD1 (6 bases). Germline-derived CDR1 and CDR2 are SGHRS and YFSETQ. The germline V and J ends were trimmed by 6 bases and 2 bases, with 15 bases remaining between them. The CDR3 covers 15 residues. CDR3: CASTLTGTTYNEQFF. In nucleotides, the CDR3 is TGCGCCAGCACCCTTACAGGGACGACCTACAATGAGCAGTTCTTC.

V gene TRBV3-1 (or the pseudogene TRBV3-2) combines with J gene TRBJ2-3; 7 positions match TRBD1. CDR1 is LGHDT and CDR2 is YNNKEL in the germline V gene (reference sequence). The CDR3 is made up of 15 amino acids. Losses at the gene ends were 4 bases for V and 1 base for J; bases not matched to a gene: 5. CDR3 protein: CASSLRTGGTDTQYF. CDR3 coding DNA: TGTGCCAGCAGCCTCAGGACAGGAGGCACAGATACGCAGTATTTT.

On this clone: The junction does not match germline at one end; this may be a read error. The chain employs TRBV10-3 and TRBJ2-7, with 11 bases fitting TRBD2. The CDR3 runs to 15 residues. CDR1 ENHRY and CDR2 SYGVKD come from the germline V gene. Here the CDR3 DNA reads TGTGCCATCAGGGGGGCACTAGCGGGAGAGCGCGAGCAGTCCTTC. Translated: CAIRGALAGEREQSF.

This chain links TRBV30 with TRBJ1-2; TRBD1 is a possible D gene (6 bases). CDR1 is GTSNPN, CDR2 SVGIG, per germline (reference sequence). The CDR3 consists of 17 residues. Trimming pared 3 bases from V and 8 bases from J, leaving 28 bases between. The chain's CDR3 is CAWRGWGGLCGRGGYTF. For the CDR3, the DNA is TGTGCCTGGAGGGGTTGGGGGGGGCTATGTGGGAGAGGAGGCTACACCTTC.

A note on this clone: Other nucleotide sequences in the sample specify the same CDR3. The DNA for the CDR3 is TGTGCCAGTAGAACTAGCGGGGGACGCTACAATGAGCAGTTCTTC. Its protein is CASRTSGGRYNEQFF. The gene calls are TRBV19 and TRBJ2-1, with TRBD2 matching 11 bases. Looked up from germline, CDR1 is LNHDA and CDR2 is SQIVND (reference sequence). The CDR3 consists of 15 residues. Trimming took 6 bases from V and 3 from J; bases not matched to a gene: 4.